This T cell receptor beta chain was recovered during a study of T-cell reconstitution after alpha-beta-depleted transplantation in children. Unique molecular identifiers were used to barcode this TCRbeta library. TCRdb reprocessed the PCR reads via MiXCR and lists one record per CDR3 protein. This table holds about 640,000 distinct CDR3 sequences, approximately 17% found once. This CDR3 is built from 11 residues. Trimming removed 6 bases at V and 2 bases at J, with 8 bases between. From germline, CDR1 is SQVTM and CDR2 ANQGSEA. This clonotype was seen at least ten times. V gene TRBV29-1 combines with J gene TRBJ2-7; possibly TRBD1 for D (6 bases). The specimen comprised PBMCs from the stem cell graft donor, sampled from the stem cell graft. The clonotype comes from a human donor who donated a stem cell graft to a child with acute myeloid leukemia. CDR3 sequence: CSVRDTYEQYF. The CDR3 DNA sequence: TGCAGCGTCAGGGACACCTACGAGCAGTACTTC.